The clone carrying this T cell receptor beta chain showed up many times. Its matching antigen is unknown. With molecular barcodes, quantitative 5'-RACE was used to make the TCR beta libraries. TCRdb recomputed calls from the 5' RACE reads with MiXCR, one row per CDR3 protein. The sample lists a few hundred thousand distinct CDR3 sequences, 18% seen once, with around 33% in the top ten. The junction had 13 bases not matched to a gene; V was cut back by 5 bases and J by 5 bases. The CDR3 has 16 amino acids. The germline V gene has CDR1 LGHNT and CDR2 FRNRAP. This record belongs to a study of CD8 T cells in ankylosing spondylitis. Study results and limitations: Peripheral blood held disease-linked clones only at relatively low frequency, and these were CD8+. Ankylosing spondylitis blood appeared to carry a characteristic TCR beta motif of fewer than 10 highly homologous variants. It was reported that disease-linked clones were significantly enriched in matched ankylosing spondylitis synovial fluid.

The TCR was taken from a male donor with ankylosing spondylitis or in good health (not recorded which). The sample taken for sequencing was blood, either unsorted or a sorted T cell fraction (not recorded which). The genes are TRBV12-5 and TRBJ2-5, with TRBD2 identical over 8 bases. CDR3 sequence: CASGPDGTSLGETQYF. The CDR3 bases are TGTGCTAGTGGTCCAGACGGGACTAGTTTGGGTGAGACCCAGTACTTC. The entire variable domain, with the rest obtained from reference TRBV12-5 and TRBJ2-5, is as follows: DARVTQTPRHKVTEMGQEVTMRCQPILGHNTVFWYRQTMMQGLELLAYFRNRAPLDDSGMPKDRFSAEMPDATLATLKIQPSEPRDSAVYFCASGPDGTSLGETQYFGPGTRLLVL.